This T cell receptor beta chain was profiled in a study of cytomegalovirus exposure and HLA in healthy donors. The germline V and J ends were trimmed by 7 bases and 0 bases, with 14 bases remaining between them. This CDR3 has 15 amino acids. Germline V gives CDR1 SNHLY, CDR2 FYNNEI. The PCR contained 60 Vbeta and 13 Jbeta primers. Assay: immunoSEQ multiplex PCR; the TCRdb copy retains only in-frame clones and omits some. The sample lists about 50,000 clones, over 60% occurring once. This chain uses TRBV2 with TRBJ2-3; perhaps TRBD2 as D (5 bases). The clonotype was recovered from a woman in her 50s in good health and CMV-seronegative. Specimen: PBMCs. CDR3 coding DNA: TGTGCCAGCAAGCCGCTCAGGACTAGCACAGATACGCAGTATTTT. Protein product: CASKPLRTSTDTQYF.